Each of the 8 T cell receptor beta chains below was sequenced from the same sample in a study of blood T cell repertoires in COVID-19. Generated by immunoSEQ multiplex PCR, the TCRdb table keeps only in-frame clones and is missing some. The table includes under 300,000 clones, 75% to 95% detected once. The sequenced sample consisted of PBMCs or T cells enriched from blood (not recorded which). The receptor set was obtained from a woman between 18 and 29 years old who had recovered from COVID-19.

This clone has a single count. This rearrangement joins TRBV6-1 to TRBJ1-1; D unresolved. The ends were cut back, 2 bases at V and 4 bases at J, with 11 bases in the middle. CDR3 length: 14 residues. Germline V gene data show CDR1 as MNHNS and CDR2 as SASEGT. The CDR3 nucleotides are TGTGCCAGCAGTGAATTGTACGGGGTCACTGAAGCTTTCTTT. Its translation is CASSELYGVTEAFF.

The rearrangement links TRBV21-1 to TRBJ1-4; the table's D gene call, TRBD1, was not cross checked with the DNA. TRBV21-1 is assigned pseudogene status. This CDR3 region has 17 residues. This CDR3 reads CASSKEAREATNEKLFF. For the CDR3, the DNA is TGTGCCAGCAGCAAAGAGGCCAGGGAAGCAACTAATGAAAAACTGTTTTTT.

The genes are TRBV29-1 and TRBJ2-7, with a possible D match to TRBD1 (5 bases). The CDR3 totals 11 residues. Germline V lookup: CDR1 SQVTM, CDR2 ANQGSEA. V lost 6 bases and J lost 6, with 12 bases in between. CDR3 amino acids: CSVNQGLEQYF. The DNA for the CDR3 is TGCAGCGTGAACCAGGGTCTCGAGCAGTACTTC.

The CDR3 is CASSSQGGTEAFF. The CDR3 DNA reads TGTGCCAGCAGTTCACAGGGGGGGACTGAAGCTTTCTTT. V is TRBV12-3 or TRBV12-4 and J is TRBJ1-1, with 8 bases lining up with TRBD1. Trimming cost V 4 bases and J 5 bases; bases outside gene matches: 3. This CDR3 contains 13 residues.

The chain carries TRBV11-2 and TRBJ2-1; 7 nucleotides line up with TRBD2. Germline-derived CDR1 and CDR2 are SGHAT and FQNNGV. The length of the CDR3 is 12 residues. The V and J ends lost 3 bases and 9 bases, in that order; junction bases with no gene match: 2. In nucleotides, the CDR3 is TGTGCCAGCAGCTTGGGAGGGTCTGAGCAGTTCTTC. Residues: CASSLGGSEQFF.

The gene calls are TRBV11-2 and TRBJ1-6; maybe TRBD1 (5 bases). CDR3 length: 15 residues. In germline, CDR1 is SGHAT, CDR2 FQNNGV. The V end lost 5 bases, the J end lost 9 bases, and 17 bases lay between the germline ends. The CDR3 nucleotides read TGTGCCAGCAGCCGCGCCGGGACTCCTCTTTCACCCCTCCACTTT. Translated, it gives CASSRAGTPLSPLHF.

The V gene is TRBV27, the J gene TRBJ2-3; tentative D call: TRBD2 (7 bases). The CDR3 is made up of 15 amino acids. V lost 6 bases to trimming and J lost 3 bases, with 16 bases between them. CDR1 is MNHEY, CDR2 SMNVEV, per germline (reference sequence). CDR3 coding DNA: TGTGCCAGCAGAGGGGGGGGAAAGGGAACAGATACGCAGTATTTT. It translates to CASRGGGKGTDTQYF.

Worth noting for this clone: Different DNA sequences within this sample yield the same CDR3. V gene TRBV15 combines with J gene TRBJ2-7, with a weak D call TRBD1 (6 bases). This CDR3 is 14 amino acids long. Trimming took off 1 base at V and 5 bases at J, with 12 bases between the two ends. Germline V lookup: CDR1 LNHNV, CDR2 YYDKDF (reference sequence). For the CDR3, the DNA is TGTGCCACCAGCAGAGGCGACAGGTCCCACGAGCAGTACTTC. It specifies CATSRGDRSHEQYF.